Described below is a single TCR beta chain sequence and its context. Libraries were prepared by immunoSEQ multiplex PCR; TCRdb keeps only in-frame clonotypes and omits some of them. The sample lists 130,000 to 150,000 clones; approximately 81% were seen once. These data come from a study of blood T cell repertoires in COVID-19. Study at large: Samples of COVID-19 (acute and convalescent) were obtained from the United States, Italy and Spain.

Trimming left V 7 bases short and J 7 bases short, with 11 bases between. Germline CDR1 SGHTA, CDR2 FQGNSA. The CDR3 contains 12 residues. Input material: peripheral blood. The sequence was obtained from a human donor with acute or convalescent COVID-19. The donor label of this sample is uncertain. This sequence joins TRBV7-2 and TRBJ2-1, with a weak D call TRBD1 (5 bases). The CDR3 DNA reads as TGTGCCAGCACTTTGACAGTTAATGAGCAGTTCTTC. This encodes CASTLTVNEQFF.